These T cell receptor beta chains were read from a single sample in a study of blood T cells in healthy people across ages. TCRdb independently ran MiXCR on the 5' RACE reads; one entry per CDR3 protein. The sample yields around 650,000 distinct CDR3 sequences, 40% to 50% seen once. Sequenced input: blood. Receptors originate from a man at least 80 years old in good health. Both conserved end residues are part of each CDR3. D genes are given only for firm matches. Size is stated for part of the rows, as once, few or many counts, or as a class when the clone is expanded.

TRBV20-1	-	TRBJ1-2	TRBD1	CSARQGAAGGYTF	TGCAGTGCTAGACAGGGGGCCGCCGGTGGCTACACCTTC
TRBV6-5	-	TRBJ2-4	TRBD2	CASSSSSGGPWEQYF	TGTGCCAGCAGTTCGTCTAGCGGGGGGCCGTGGGAGCAGTACTTC
TRBV4-1	-	TRBJ2-7	-	CASSQVLRGYEQYF	TGCGCCAGCAGCCAAGTTCTTAGGGGTTACGAGCAGTACTTC
TRBV20-1	-	TRBJ1-2	-	CSARTPEGGDYGYTF	TGCAGCGCTCGGACACCAGAGGGAGGGGACTATGGCTACACCTTC
TRBV25-1	few	TRBJ2-4	-	CASSDLGSKNIQYF	TGTGCCAGCAGTGATTTAGGGAGCAAAAACATTCAGTACTTC
TRBV2	-	TRBJ2-1	TRBD2	CANSGERGGYNEQFF	TGTGCCAACAGTGGGGAGCGGGGGGGCTACAATGAGCAGTTCTTC
TRBV7-3	few	TRBJ2-1	TRBD1	CASSPRTGVNNEQFF	TGTGCCAGCAGCCCCCGGACAGGGGTTAACAATGAGCAGTTCTTC
TRBV20-1	few	TRBJ1-6	-	CSASAPGIQLNSPLHF	TGCAGTGCTAGCGCCCCCGGGATCCAACTCAATTCACCCCTCCACTTT
TRBV7-2	-	TRBJ2-5	-	CASSRERQETQYF	TGTGCCAGCAGCCGTGAGCGGCAAGAGACCCAGTACTTC
TRBV6-5	-	TRBJ2-7	TRBD1	CASSPRQGWRYEQYF	TGTGCCAGCAGTCCCAGACAGGGTTGGAGATACGAGCAGTACTTC
TRBV21-1	-	TRBJ2-7	-	CASSGQGGPEQYF	TGTGCCAGCAGCGGCCAGGGGGGCCCCGAGCAGTACTTC
TRBV20-1	-	TRBJ1-2	TRBD1	CCAPGTGGNYGYTF	TGCTGTGCTCCCGGGACAGGGGGCAACTATGGCTACACCTTC
TRBV20-1	-	TRBJ2-4	-	CSAAPQVHEQNF	TGCAGTGCCGCCCCTCAGGTCCACGAGCAGAACTTC
TRBV6-2/TRBV6-3	few	TRBJ2-3	-	CASRPGAYKTSTDTQYF	TGTGCCAGCAGGCCCGGGGCGTACAAGACTAGCACAGATACGCAGTATTTT
TRBV6-2/TRBV6-3	many	TRBJ2-3	-	CASSYLDTQYF	TGTGCCAGCAGTTACTTAGATACGCAGTATTTT